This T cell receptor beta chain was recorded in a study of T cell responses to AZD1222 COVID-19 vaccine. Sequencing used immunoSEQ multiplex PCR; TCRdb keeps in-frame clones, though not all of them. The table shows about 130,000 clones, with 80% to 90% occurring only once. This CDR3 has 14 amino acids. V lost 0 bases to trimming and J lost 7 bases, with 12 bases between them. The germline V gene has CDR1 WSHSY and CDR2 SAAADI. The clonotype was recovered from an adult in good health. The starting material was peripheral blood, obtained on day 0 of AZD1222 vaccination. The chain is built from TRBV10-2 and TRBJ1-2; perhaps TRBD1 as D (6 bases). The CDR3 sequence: CASSESIGGLGYTF. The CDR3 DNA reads TGCGCCAGCAGTGAGTCGATAGGGGGTCTTGGCTACACCTTC.